This is a list of T cell receptor beta chains from one sample in a study of blood T cells in healthy people across ages. TCRdb re-called the 5' RACE reads with MiXCR, one entry per CDR3 protein. The table lists around 900,000 distinct CDR3 sequences, more than 25% of them singletons. The sample consisted of blood. These receptor sequences come from an elderly woman in good health. Each CDR3 is given with its conserved first and last residue. The order of the fields is V gene, J gene, D gene, clone size, CDR3 length, CDR3 protein, CDR3 DNA. The D gene is left open where the match is weak. Rows give clone size only sometimes, using once, few, many, or a class for an expanded clone.

>TRBV20-1|TRBJ2-7|-|many|13
CSGSRGGASGQYF
TGCAGTGGGTCCAGGGGAGGGGCAAGTGGCCAGTACTTC
>TRBV5-1|TRBJ1-2|-|few|14
CASSPQTGWDGYTF
TGCGCCAGCAGCCCCCAGACAGGATGGGATGGCTACACCTTC
>TRBV20-1|TRBJ2-3|-|many|13
CSASGDRTDTQYF
TGCAGTGCTAGCGGGGACCGCACAGATACGCAGTATTTT
>TRBV9|TRBJ1-2|TRBD1|once|15
CASGVVPGQNYGYTF
TGTGCCAGCGGCGTAGTTCCGGGACAGAACTATGGCTACACCTTC
>TRBV5-1|TRBJ2-1|TRBD1|many|14
CASSLAAGGGEQFF
TGCGCCAGCAGCTTGGCGGCAGGGGGCGGTGAGCAGTTCTTC
>TRBV27|TRBJ1-5|-|-|15
CASSFRQNSNQPQHF
TGTGCCAGCAGTTTTAGGCAGAATAGCAATCAGCCCCAGCATTTT
>TRBV6-6|TRBJ1-4|-|-|16
CASSYNGAQTNEKLFF
TGTGCCAGCAGTTACAATGGGGCACAAACTAATGAAAAACTGTTTTTT
>TRBV7-2|TRBJ2-7|-|-|15
CASSQTPSSYNEQYF
TGTGCCAGCAGCCAAACTCCCAGCTCCTACAATGAGCAGTACTTC
>TRBV10-3|TRBJ1-2|TRBD1|many|14
CAKSAGQGTAGYTF
TGTGCCAAATCAGCCGGACAGGGTACGGCTGGCTACACCTTC
>TRBV18|TRBJ2-7|-|many|15
CASSPTAGGPYEQYF
TGTGCCAGCTCACCAACGGCCGGGGGACCCTACGAGCAGTACTTC
>TRBV6-2/TRBV6-3|TRBJ1-1|-|few|15
CASSYRINRYTEAFF
TGTGCCAGCAGTTACAGAATTAACAGATACACTGAAGCTTTCTTT
>TRBV3-1|TRBJ2-1|TRBD2|-|13
CATKGLAGGEQFF
TGTGCCACAAAGGGACTAGCCGGTGGTGAGCAGTTCTTC
>TRBV3-1|TRBJ2-1|TRBD2|-|15
CASSPHERGGNEQFF
TGTGCCAGCAGCCCCCACGAGCGGGGGGGCAATGAGCAGTTCTTC
>TRBV7-2|TRBJ1-1|TRBD1|many|14
CASSSGQSNTEAFF
TGTGCCAGCAGCTCGGGACAGTCGAACACTGAAGCTTTCTTT
>TRBV5-1|TRBJ1-1|-|many|11
CASGRGTEAFF
TGCGCCAGCGGTCGGGGAACTGAAGCTTTCTTT
>TRBV10-3|TRBJ2-4|-|many|16
CAISESGGLAKNIQYF
TGTGCCATCAGTGAGTCGGGGGGTCTAGCCAAAAACATTCAGTACTTC
>TRBV4-3|TRBJ2-3|TRBD1|many|13
CASSQDRLDRGYF
TGCGCCAGCAGCCAAGATCGTTTGGACAGGGGGTATTTT
>TRBV3-1|TRBJ2-3|TRBD1|-|16
CASSQVQGTPLGTQYF
TGTGCCAGCAGCCAAGTACAGGGGACCCCTCTGGGCACGCAGTATTTT
>TRBV12-3/TRBV12-4|TRBJ1-5|TRBD1|-|16
CASSLLGGTGFRPQHF
TGTGCCAGCAGTTTGTTGGGCGGGACAGGCTTTAGGCCCCAGCATTTT
>TRBV20-1|TRBJ2-3|-|many|14
CSARKDGRVNTQYF
TGCAGTGCTAGGAAGGACGGTCGTGTAAATACGCAGTATTTT
>TRBV5-1|TRBJ2-1|-|many|15
CASSLAGRTDNEQFF
TGCGCCAGCAGCTTGGCCGGTCGGACAGACAATGAGCAGTTCTTC
>TRBV18|TRBJ1-6|TRBD1|-|14
CASSLDRHNSPLHF
TGTGCCAGCTCACTGGACAGGCATAATTCACCCCTCCACTTT
>TRBV6-5|TRBJ1-6|-|few|13
CASSYSTRSPLHF
TGTGCCAGCAGTTACTCTACACGCTCACCCCTCCACTTT
>TRBV11-3|TRBJ2-1|-|many|18
CASSLTRLGSPRYNEQFF
TGTGCCAGCAGCTTAACCCGCTTGGGCAGTCCCCGCTACAATGAGCAGTTCTTC
>TRBV5-1|TRBJ2-2|-|few|14
CASSSSTGAGELFF
TGCGCCAGCAGCTCCAGTACCGGGGCCGGGGAGCTGTTTTTT
>TRBV18|TRBJ1-1|TRBD1|few|13
CASSGTVSTEAFF
TGTGCCAGCTCAGGGACAGTTTCCACTGAAGCTTTCTTT
>TRBV2|TRBJ1-4|-|-|12
CASREGNEKLFF
TGTGCCAGCAGAGAGGGTAATGAAAAACTGTTTTTT
>TRBV6-6|TRBJ1-2|TRBD1|many|14
CASRGQGLLYGYTF
TGTGCCAGCAGGGGACAGGGGCTCCTCTATGGCTACACCTTC
>TRBV18|TRBJ1-5|-|few|16
CASSPGVGFQNQPQHF
TGTGCCAGCTCACCAGGGGTCGGGTTCCAAAATCAGCCCCAGCATTTT
>TRBV19|TRBJ1-2|-|-|12
CATTGGTYGYTF
TGTGCCACTACCGGGGGTACTTACGGCTACACCTTC
>TRBV19|TRBJ1-2|TRBD1|-|15
CASSPTGTGGRGYTF
TGTGCCAGTAGTCCTACCGGGACAGGGGGACGCGGCTACACCTTC
>TRBV4-1|TRBJ1-2|-|many|15
CASSLSGGDNYGYTF
TGCGCCAGCAGCCTTAGTGGAGGGGATAACTATGGCTACACCTTC
>TRBV6-5|TRBJ1-1|TRBD1|-|14
CAAGGTGGETEAFF
TGTGCCGCTGGGGGGACAGGGGGCGAGACTGAAGCTTTCTTT
>TRBV20-1|TRBJ2-2|-|-|14
CSATVRAQSGELFF
TGCAGTGCGACCGTAAGGGCCCAAAGCGGGGAGCTGTTTTTT
>TRBV20-1|TRBJ1-2|-|many|15
CSAIDPSAGPYGYTF
TGCAGTGCTATTGATCCTTCGGCAGGGCCGTATGGCTACACCTTC
>TRBV10-1|TRBJ2-7|TRBD2|once|15
CASSESGTSTETRYF
TGCGCCAGCAGTGAGTCCGGGACTAGTACAGAGACCCGGTACTTC
>TRBV20-1|TRBJ2-3|TRBD1|many|15
CSATLGTGHTDTQYF
TGCAGTGCCACCTTGGGGACAGGTCACACAGATACGCAGTATTTT
>TRBV4-3|TRBJ2-6|-|many|17
CASSQEDTSLGANVLTF
TGCGCCAGCAGCCAAGAAGACACATCTCTGGGGGCCAACGTCCTGACTTTC
>TRBV20-1|TRBJ2-5|-|many|12
CSATGREETQYF
TGCAGTGCAACGGGCCGTGAGGAGACCCAGTACTTC
>TRBV11-1|TRBJ1-1|TRBD1|-|18
CASSLAIPITDRETEAFF
TGTGCCAGCAGCTTAGCGATCCCGATAACTGACAGGGAAACTGAAGCTTTCTTT
>TRBV9|TRBJ1-4|-|-|14
CASSADTFNEKLFF
TGTGCCAGCAGCGCGGACACCTTTAATGAAAAACTGTTTTTT
>TRBV7-2|TRBJ1-1|-|many|13
CASSLDGGGEAFF
TGTGCCAGCAGCTTAGATGGGGGCGGTGAAGCTTTCTTT
>TRBV19|TRBJ2-3|-|-|15
CASSIRQTSTDTQYF
TGTGCCAGTAGTATTAGGCAGACTAGCACAGATACGCAGTATTTT
>TRBV27|TRBJ2-7|-|few|14
CASSLSVSLDEQYF
TGTGCCAGCAGTTTATCGGTCTCTCTGGACGAGCAGTACTTC
>TRBV7-2|TRBJ2-5|-|-|15
CASSLEYRAQETQYF
TGTGCCAGCAGCCTCGAGTACAGGGCTCAAGAGACCCAGTACTTC
>TRBV6-6|TRBJ1-3|TRBD1|-|16
CASSYLWTGRGNTIYF
TGTGCCAGCAGTTACTTATGGACAGGCCGTGGAAACACCATATATTTT
>TRBV2|TRBJ1-2|-|-|13
CASTPGTNYGYTF
TGTGCCAGCACCCCCGGGACAAATTATGGCTACACCTTC
>TRBV20-1|TRBJ1-2|-|once|11
CSGGQPYGYTF
TGCAGTGGAGGACAGCCTTATGGCTACACCTTC
>TRBV6-6|TRBJ2-5|TRBD2|many|14
CASSIGGREETQYF
TGTGCCAGCAGCATCGGGGGGAGGGAAGAGACCCAGTACTTC
>TRBV3-1|TRBJ2-5|TRBD1|-|14
CASSQGGTVFEQYF
TGTGCCAGCAGCCAAGGTGGGACAGTCTTTGAGCAGTACTTC
>TRBV7-2|TRBJ1-6|-|-|14
CASSSGTLSSPLHF
TGTGCCAGCAGCTCCGGGACTCTTAGTTCACCCCTCCACTTT
>TRBV24-1|TRBJ2-3|-|-|16
CATSDLRGPPPGTQYF
TGTGCCACCAGTGATTTGAGGGGACCCCCGCCAGGTACGCAGTATTTT
>TRBV20-1|TRBJ1-1|TRBD1|-|12
CSARGDSTEAFF
TGCAGTGCTAGGGGGGACAGTACTGAAGCTTTCTTT
>TRBV7-2|TRBJ2-3|-|many|15
CASSNKGMPQDTQYF
TGTGCCAGCAGCAACAAGGGCATGCCACAAGATACGCAGTATTTT
>TRBV2|TRBJ1-2|-|-|15
CASSDFVKANYGYTF
TGTGCCAGCAGTGACTTTGTCAAAGCTAACTATGGCTACACCTTC
>TRBV2|TRBJ1-2|TRBD1|many|14
CASSEGQGAYGYTF
TGTGCCAGCAGCGAAGGACAGGGGGCATATGGCTACACCTTC
>TRBV6-2/TRBV6-3|TRBJ2-1|TRBD2|-|17
CASSKHKTSGRGNEQFF
TGTGCCAGCAGTAAACACAAGACTAGCGGGAGAGGGAATGAGCAGTTCTTC
>TRBV12-3/TRBV12-4|TRBJ1-2|TRBD1|many|15
CASSLNQGANYGYTF
TGTGCCAGCAGTCTCAACCAGGGGGCCAACTATGGCTACACCTTC